Below are 28 T cell receptor beta chains sequenced from a single sample in a study of blood T cell repertoires in COVID-19. The table came from immunoSEQ multiplex PCR; TCRdb's copy has only in-frame clones and leaves some out. The sample has approximately 200,000 clones, around nine tenths seen once. Sequencing was performed on peripheral blood. Source of these receptors: a man aged 55 to 70 who had recovered from COVID-19.

The chain joins TRBV2 to TRBJ2-7, with D uncertain. This CDR3 contains 15 residues. The germline V gene encodes CDR1 SNHLY and CDR2 FYNNEI. V was pared by 4 bases and J by 0 bases, with 13 bases between. The CDR3 DNA follows: TGTGCCAGCAGTGGAGGAACACACAACTCCTACGAGCAGTACTTC. Protein: CASSGGTHNSYEQYF.

At least ten counts were recorded for this clone. The chain is built from TRBV6-2 or TRBV6-3 and TRBJ2-1, with D possibly being TRBD2 (5 bases). Germline V gives CDR1 MNHEY, CDR2 SVGEGT. The CDR3 consists of 15 residues. Deletions cut 4 bases from V and 0 bases from J, with 10 bases between. CDR3: CASSLARSSYNEQFF. CDR3 bases: TGTGCCAGCAGTTTAGCGAGAAGCTCCTACAATGAGCAGTTCTTC.

This chain joins TRBV2 and TRBJ1-1; maybe TRBD1 (6 bases). The CDR3 has 15 amino acids. Trimming left V 2 bases short and J 5 bases short, with 15 bases between. Germline assignment: CDR1 SNHLY and CDR2 FYNNEI. CDR3: CASSETRTVGTEAFF. In nucleotides, the CDR3 is TGTGCCAGCAGTGAAACGAGGACAGTAGGGACTGAAGCTTTCTTT.

The rearrangement uses TRBV5-1 and TRBJ1-1, with 10 bases identical to TRBD1. The CDR3 covers 16 residues. From germline, CDR1 is SGHRS and CDR2 YFSETQ. After removal of 2 bases from V and 1 base from J, the junction contained 5 bases not matched to a gene. The CDR3 reads CASSLGTGVANTEAFF. CDR3 DNA sequence: TGCGCCAGCAGCTTAGGGACAGGGGTGGCGAACACTGAAGCTTTCTTT.

V gene TRBV9 combines with J gene TRBJ2-3; 9 bases match TRBD2. V lost 7 bases, J lost 4 bases, and 10 bases stayed unmatched. The CDR3 has 15 residues. Germline V gives CDR1 SGDLS, CDR2 YYNGEE. CDR3 in amino acids: CASGKGLATPDTQYF. CDR3 DNA: TGTGCCAGCGGGAAGGGACTAGCAACGCCAGATACGCAGTATTTT.

In the case of this clone: The germline gene is not matched at one end of the junction; a read error may be the cause. This chain connects TRBV7-3 to TRBJ2-3; TRBD1 aligns across 8 bases. Germline-derived CDR1 and CDR2 are SGHTA and FQGTGA. This CDR3 comprises 13 residues. In nucleotides, the CDR3 is TGTGCCAGCAGCCAGGGGGCGACAGGTACGCAGTATTTT. Protein sequence: CASSQGATGTQYF.

The rearrangement joins TRBV2 to TRBJ2-1, with D perhaps matching TRBD1 (6 bases). The CDR3 sequence is 13 residues long. Germline loops: CDR1 SNHLY, CDR2 FYNNEI. Trimming removed 7 bases at V and 10 bases at J, with 17 bases between. CDR3 sequence: CASNSGAHLEQFF. The DNA of the CDR3 is TGTGCCAGCAACTCAGGGGCCCATCTGGAGCAGTTCTTC.

The chain recombines TRBV11-2 with TRBJ1-6; D is perhaps TRBD1 (5 bases). Germline V gene sequence: CDR1 SGHAT, CDR2 FQNNGV. V gave up 2 bases and J gave up 8 bases, with 16 bases separating them. The CDR3 spans 16 residues. The CDR3 DNA sequence: TGTGCCAGCAGCTTATCTTCAGGGCCGGGGGATTCACCCCTCCACTTT. This encodes CASSLSSGPGDSPLHF.

This clone has just one count. V and J are TRBV30 and TRBJ2-7; D might be TRBD1 (7 bases). The germline gives CDR1 GTSNPN, CDR2 SVGIG (reference sequence). CDR3 length equals 13 residues. CDR3 sequence: CARGALPQGGQYF. CDR3 sequence (DNA): TGTGCTCGTGGGGCCCTCCCTCAGGGGGGGCAGTACTTC.

The gene calls are TRBV30 and TRBJ1-2; 7 bases fit TRBD1. Germline loops: CDR1 GTSNPN, CDR2 SVGIG (reference sequence). J lost 4 bases, V lost 2 bases, and 13 bases had no gene match. The CDR3 covers 16 residues. The CDR3 coding sequence is TGTGCCTGGAGTCCGAAGCTACAGGGGCTGGTCTATGGCTACACCTTC. The encoded protein is CAWSPKLQGLVYGYTF. The variable domain in full, completed from reference TRBV30 and TRBJ1-2, reads SQTIHQWPATLVQPVGSPLSLECTVEGTSNPNLYWYRQAAGRGLQLLFYSVGIGQISSEVPQNLSASRPQDRQFILSSKKLLLSDSGFYLCAWSPKLQGLVYGYTFGSGTRLTVV.

Comment on this clone: The sample contains more than one DNA sequence encoding this CDR3. The rearrangement joins TRBV7-3 to TRBJ1-1, with a possible D match to TRBD1 (6 bases). The length of the CDR3 is 14 residues. Trimming cost V 5 bases and J 1 base, with 11 bases left between them. Germline lookup yields CDR1 SGHTA and CDR2 FQGTGA. The CDR3 is CASSLTGGNTEAFF. CDR3 DNA sequence: TGTGCCAGCAGCCTGACAGGAGGGAACACTGAAGCTTTCTTT.

The chain has TRBV7-9 and TRBJ1-5; D is undetermined. The CDR3 covers 12 residues. CDR1 is SEHNR, CDR2 FQNEAQ, per germline (reference sequence). Trimming shortened V by 5 bases and J by 1 base, and 3 bases separated the two germline ends. DNA for the CDR3: TGTGCCAGCAGCCCAAGCAATCAGCCCCAGCATTTT. This sequence encodes CASSPSNQPQHF.

The rearrangement links TRBV2 to TRBJ1-2; D may be TRBD1 (5 bases). The CDR3 spans 14 residues. The V gene's germline CDR1 is SNHLY and CDR2 FYNNEI. V was clipped by 9 bases and J by 5 bases, with 19 bases between them. CDR3 DNA sequence: TGTGCCAGACCGATGCAGGGCCAGGGATATGGCTACACCTTC. Its translation is CARPMQGQGYGYTF.

The J gene is TRBJ2-1, the V gene TRBV7-2, with D possibly being TRBD2 (6 bases). The CDR3 is 15 amino acids. The ends were cut back, 2 bases at V and 0 bases at J, with 8 bases in the middle. CDR1 and CDR2 from the germline V gene are SGHTA and FQGNSA. The CDR3 DNA sequence: TGTGCCAGCAGCTTACTAGCGAACTCCTACAATGAGCAGTTCTTC. It is translated as CASSLLANSYNEQFF.

This clone showed up just once. The J gene is TRBJ2-7, the V gene TRBV6-6, with 11 bases aligning to TRBD1. Germline V gene data show CDR1 as MNHNY and CDR2 as SVGAGI (reference sequence). This CDR3 is built from 13 residues. V was clipped by 7 bases and J by 6 bases; unmatched bases: 5. CDR3 residues: CASKFGTGGEQYF. DNA of the CDR3: TGTGCCAGCAAATTCGGGACAGGGGGCGAGCAGTACTTC.

The rearrangement uses TRBV12-3 or TRBV12-4 and TRBJ1-1; no clear D gene. Between the trimmed V and J ends, which lost 1 base and 8 bases, there was a span of 11 bases. This CDR3 has 13 amino acids. The DNA for the CDR3 is TGTGCCAGCAGTTTAGACCCCGCGGGGGAAGCTTTCTTT. Translated, it gives CASSLDPAGEAFF.

The genes are TRBV7-3 and TRBJ2-3, with D possibly being TRBD1 (6 bases). The CDR3 sequence is 14 residues long. V shed 3 bases and J shed 2 bases, with 9 bases lying between them. Germline assignment: CDR1 SGHTA and CDR2 FQGTGA. The CDR3 is CASSFRDTTDTQYF. CDR3 nucleotides: TGTGCCAGCAGCTTCCGGGACACCACAGATACGCAGTATTTT.

This chain links TRBV5-1 with TRBJ1-1, with 11 bases lining up with TRBD1. V shed 3 bases and J 1 base; nucleotides not matched to a gene: 5. This CDR3 is built from 16 residues. Germline CDR1 and CDR2: SGHRS and YFSETQ. CDR3: CASSSGQGVQNTEAFF. The DNA of the CDR3 is TGCGCCAGCAGCTCGGGACAGGGGGTCCAGAACACTGAAGCTTTCTTT.

This chain uses TRBV6-5 with TRBJ1-2, with 7 bases that match TRBD1. The ends lost 4 bases at V and 3 bases at J; junction bases unmatched: 8. Germline-derived CDR1 and CDR2 are MNHEY and SVGAGI. CDR3 length equals 15 residues. The CDR3 bases are TGTGCCAGCAGTTCCCAGGGGGTACCTGACTATGGCTACACCTTC. Its translation is CASSSQGVPDYGYTF.

This clone was seen a few times. The chain couples TRBV19 to TRBJ1-2; a weak D match, TRBD1 (6 bases). Germline assignment: CDR1 LNHDA and CDR2 SQIVND (reference sequence). This CDR3 region has 17 residues. V shed 6 bases and J shed 6 bases, with 26 bases lying between them. Here the CDR3 reads CASSAGGRGALSNGYTF. The CDR3 bases are TGTGCCAGTAGCGCCGGGGGGCGGGGGGCGCTTTCAAATGGCTACACCTTC.

J is TRBJ1-6 and V is TRBV7-2; D remains unclear. Trimming stripped 1 base from V and 9 bases from J, with 13 bases between. CDR1 and CDR2 (germline): SGHTA, FQGNSA. The CDR3 extends over 15 amino acids. CDR3 DNA sequence: TGTGCCAGCAGCTTAGGGGCTGCCTCCCCTTCACCCCTCCACTTT. Amino acids: CASSLGAASPSPLHF.

J is TRBJ1-1 and V is TRBV2; TRBD1 might be the D (5 bases). Germline V gives CDR1 SNHLY, CDR2 FYNNEI. This CDR3 is built from 13 residues. Trimming took off 3 bases at V and 6 bases at J, with 11 bases between the two ends. Written as DNA, the CDR3 is TGTGCCAGCAGTGATAGGGGTGCGTCTGAAGCTTTCTTT. It codes for CASSDRGASEAFF.

The chain employs TRBV6-5 and TRBJ2-7, with a weak D call TRBD1 (6 bases). Looked up from germline, CDR1 is MNHEY and CDR2 is SVGAGI. The CDR3 sequence is 14 residues long. V dropped 5 bases and J dropped 4 bases, with 15 bases sitting between them. This chain's CDR3 is CASSPPQGSYEQYF. The CDR3, as DNA: TGTGCCAGCAGTCCGCCGCAGGGGTCATACGAGCAGTACTTC.

This CDR3 is CASSSTAGTTSPLHF. DNA of the CDR3: TGTGCCAGCAGCTCTACTGCAGGGACTACTTCACCCCTCCACTTT. The V call is TRBV7-8, the J call TRBJ1-6, with D maybe TRBD1 (5 bases). Trimming shortened V by 4 bases and J by 9 bases, and 16 bases separated the two germline ends. The germline V gene encodes CDR1 SGHVS and CDR2 FQNEAQ. CDR3 length equals 15 residues.

This chain links TRBV27 with TRBJ1-3; D may be TRBD1 (5 bases). From germline, CDR1 is MNHEY and CDR2 SMNVEV (reference sequence). The CDR3 loop spans 17 amino acids. Trimming removed 0 bases from V and 0 bases from J, with 12 bases in between. In DNA, the CDR3 is TGTGCCAGCAGTTTATCTGCGACAGACCTCTCTGGAAACACCATATATTTT. Protein: CASSLSATDLSGNTIYF.

This clone was seen a handful of times. J is TRBJ2-7 and V is TRBV11-2; a possible D gene is TRBD2 (5 bases). The V gene lost 4 bases and the J gene lost 4 bases, with 17 bases spanning the gap. This CDR3 is built from 15 residues. Germline values: CDR1 SGHAT, CDR2 FQNNGV. The CDR3 is CASSSVGSGKYEQYF. In DNA, the CDR3 is TGTGCCAGCAGCTCCGTCGGGTCGGGGAAATACGAGCAGTACTTC. Complete variable domain (other parts from reference TRBV11-2 and TRBJ2-7): EAGVAQSPRYKIIEKRQSVAFWCNPISGHATLYWYQQILGQGPKLLIQFQNNGVVDDSQLPKDRFSAERLKGVDSTLKIQPAKLEDSAVYLCASSSVGSGKYEQYFGPGTRLTVT.

This clone was seen ten or more times. The CDR3 bases are TGTGCCAGCAGCTGGGCCCCGGACTCCTACGAGCAGTACTTC. Amino acid sequence: CASSWAPDSYEQYF. This chain links TRBV7-2 with TRBJ2-7; D is undetermined. CDR3 length: 14 residues. CDR1 and CDR2 (germline): SGHTA, FQGNSA. Trimming left V 4 bases short and J 0 bases short, with 10 bases between.

V and J are TRBV5-1 and TRBJ2-5; D not certain. This CDR3 contains 13 residues. CDR1 is SGHRS, CDR2 YFSETQ, per germline. V lost 2 bases, J lost 1 base, and 6 bases lay in between. In DNA form, the CDR3 reads TGCGCCAGCAGCTTCCTCAGCCAAGAGACCCAGTACTTC. Encoded protein: CASSFLSQETQYF.